This entry is about one TCR beta chain. Its antigen remains undetermined. Per-base quality was not reported, and no clone a single base away is much larger than it. The immunoSEQ Assay, a bias-controlled multiplex PCR, was used to amplify TCRbeta CDR3 regions from genomic DNA. Under the source paper's analysis protocol: Within the assay, amplification of reference gene primers was used to estimate how many nucleated cells each sample contained. Sequence reads were collapsed and filtered to measure the absolute abundance of every unique TCRbeta CDR3 rearrangement. For each sample, productive Simpson clonality was calculated as the square root of Simpson's diversity index over productive rearrangements. In TCRdb, the immuneACCESS table is reduced to in-frame sequences with V and J assigned. These tables do not hold every clone; where another copy was compared, an unresolved V gene accounts for under half, and the others remain unexplained. That table is the source of V, J and clone size, and D and trimming were worked out from the DNA. This sample comprises about 74,000 clones, more than 85% of them detected only once. The ten largest clones represent approximately 2.4% of the sample.

The sample belongs to a study of blood T cell repertoires in COVID-19 (dated by TCRdb to the early 2020s). Background for the entire study: Collaborator samples came from the United States, Italy and Spain and covered acute and convalescent phases of COVID-19. The material from the prospective study consisted of cDNA or gDNA derived from T cells, B-cell-depleted T cells, or PBMCs. The dataset comprised deeply sampled blood TCRbeta repertoires from subjects exposed to, actively infected with, or recovered from COVID-19. A freely available public database, intended as a resource for researchers studying the immune response to SARS-CoV-2, is where the repertoires were released. The samples were drawn from two sources: the first 160 participants of the ongoing ImmuneRACE study, and fewer than 1,500 subjects contributed by 6 global collaborators. The sample metadata nearly always contained a de-identified subject ID, COVID-19 status, age in years and sex. Where HLA class I and class II types were available, the types were taken from metadata supplied by the sample provider, not from assay-based typing. Study-wide findings and limitations: Clinical and demographic metadata were provided uncurated, with the amount varying by source and participant.

In Seattle, one collaborating source enrolled patients while the infection was active and tracked those patients longitudinally over the course of disease. Whole blood was collected in K2EDTA tubes by collaborating institutions according to the institutions' own protocols. For TCRbeta analysis, collaborators shipped samples in one of three forms: frozen whole blood, isolated PBMCs, or DNA extracted from either of those sample types. The CDR3, cysteine through phenylalanine, is 14 amino acids long. Of all the DNA, just the CDR3 is kept, 42 bases in frame from base 1. The germline ends are 10 bases apart after V is trimmed by 1 base and J by 6 bases. CDR1 and CDR2 are read off the germline V gene (reference sequence) as SEHNR and FQNEAQ.

The rearranged segments are TRBV7-9 and TRBJ1-5; no D gene call is confident. The receptor was derived from a man aged 50 or older with COVID-19, enrolled during active disease. The material sequenced was peripheral blood. The CDR3 in this case is CASSLETPAQPQHF. The DNA sequence is given as TGTGCCAGCAGCTTAGAGACTCCAGCTCAGCCCCAGCATTTT.